The T cell receptor (beta chain) described here comes from a study of post-analysis software for immune sequencing data. Study conclusions and caveats: There were roughly five TRBV segments more frequent in patients than controls, and TRBV5-6, TRBV5-1 and TRBV20-1 were among them.

Trimming cost V 0 bases and J 0 bases, with 5 bases left between them. Germline assignment: CDR1 SGDLS and CDR2 YYNGEE. This CDR3 has 14 amino acids. Prepared libraries of TCR beta cDNA carried unique molecular identifiers. MiXCR was run by TCRdb on the PCR reads, yielding one entry per CDR3 protein. This table has about 560,000 distinct CDR3 sequences, roughly 45% appearing once. To note about this clonotype: Its antigen is undetermined.

Sequencing was performed on blood. This sequence was found in a girl between 10 and 17 years old with multiple sclerosis. The chain couples TRBV9 to TRBJ2-3; D gene ambiguous. The DNA of the CDR3 is TGTGCCAGCAGCGTAGAGGCTAGCACAGATACGCAGTATTTT. Its translation: CASSVEASTDTQYF.